The subject of this entry is one TCR beta chain. The antigen is unknown. Sequencing used immunoSEQ v3.0 at survey level. Produced via immunoSEQ multiplex PCR; TCRdb's table is partial and in-frame only. This table has around 26,000 clones, 76% appearing once. The germline V gene encodes CDR1 MNHEY and CDR2 SVGAGI. The CDR3 length is 15 residues. The ends were cut back, 0 bases at V and 0 bases at J, with 7 bases in the middle. The sample belongs to a study of long-term antiretroviral therapy in people with HIV. The study, taken as a whole, reports: ART adherence, viral resistance and therapy changes went unrecorded. Whichever time point was examined, clones expanded before ART dominated the repertoire.

All participants with HIV were treated in the United States. The sequence was collected from a woman aged 35 to 49 with HIV. The sample consisted of unsorted PBMCs, taken 0.5 years after starting antiretroviral therapy. The rearrangement uses TRBV6-5 and TRBJ2-3; a possible D gene is TRBD2 (5 bases). The DNA of the CDR3 is TGTGCCAGCAGTTACTCGCTAGCAAGCACAGATACGCAGTATTTT. It yields the protein CASSYSLASTDTQYF.